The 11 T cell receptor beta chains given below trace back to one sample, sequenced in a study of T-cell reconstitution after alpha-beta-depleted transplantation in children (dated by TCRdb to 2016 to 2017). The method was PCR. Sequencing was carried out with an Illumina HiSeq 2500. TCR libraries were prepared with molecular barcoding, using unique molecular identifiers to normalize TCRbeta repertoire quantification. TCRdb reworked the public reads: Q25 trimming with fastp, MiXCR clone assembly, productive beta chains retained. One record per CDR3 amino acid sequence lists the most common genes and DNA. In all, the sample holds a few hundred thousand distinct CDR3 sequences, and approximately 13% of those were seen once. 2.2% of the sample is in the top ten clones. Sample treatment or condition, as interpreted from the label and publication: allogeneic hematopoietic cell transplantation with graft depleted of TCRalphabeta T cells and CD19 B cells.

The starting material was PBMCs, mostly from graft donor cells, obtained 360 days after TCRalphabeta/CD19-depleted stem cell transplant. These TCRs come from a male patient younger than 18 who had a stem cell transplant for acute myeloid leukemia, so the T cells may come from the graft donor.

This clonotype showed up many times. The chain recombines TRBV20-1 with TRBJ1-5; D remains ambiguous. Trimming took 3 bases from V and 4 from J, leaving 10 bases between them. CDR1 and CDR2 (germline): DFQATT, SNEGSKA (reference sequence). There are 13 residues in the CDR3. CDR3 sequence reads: CSASGSENQPQHF. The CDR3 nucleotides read TGCAGTGCTAGTGGGTCAGAGAATCAGCCCCAGCATTTT.

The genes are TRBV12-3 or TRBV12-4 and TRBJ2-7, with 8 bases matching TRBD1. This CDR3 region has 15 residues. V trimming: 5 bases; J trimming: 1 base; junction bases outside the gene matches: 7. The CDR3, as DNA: TGTGCCAGCAGTCCCCGGGACAGGCTTTCCTACGAGCAGTACTTC. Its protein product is CASSPRDRLSYEQYF.

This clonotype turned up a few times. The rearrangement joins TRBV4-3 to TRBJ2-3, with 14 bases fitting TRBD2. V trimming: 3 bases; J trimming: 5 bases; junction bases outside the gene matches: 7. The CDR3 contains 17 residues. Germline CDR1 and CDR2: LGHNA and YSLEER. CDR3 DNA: TGCGCCAGCAGCCACTCCCCCGGACTAGCGGGAGGAGATACGCAGTATTTT. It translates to CASSHSPGLAGGDTQYF.

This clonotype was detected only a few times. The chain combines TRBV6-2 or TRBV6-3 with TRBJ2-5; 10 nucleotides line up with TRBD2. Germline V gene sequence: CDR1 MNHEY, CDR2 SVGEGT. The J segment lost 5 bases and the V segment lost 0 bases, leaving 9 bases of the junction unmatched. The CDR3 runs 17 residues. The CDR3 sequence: CASSYSKSGRAPETQYF. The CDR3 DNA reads TGTGCCAGCAGTTACTCGAAGAGCGGGAGGGCTCCGGAGACCCAGTACTTC.

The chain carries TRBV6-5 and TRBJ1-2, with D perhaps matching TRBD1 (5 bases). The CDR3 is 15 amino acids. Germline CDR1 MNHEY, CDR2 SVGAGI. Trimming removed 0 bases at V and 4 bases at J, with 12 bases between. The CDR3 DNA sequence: TGTGCCAGCAGTTACTCGGAGGGGTACGGCTATGGCTACACCTTC. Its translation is CASSYSEGYGYGYTF.

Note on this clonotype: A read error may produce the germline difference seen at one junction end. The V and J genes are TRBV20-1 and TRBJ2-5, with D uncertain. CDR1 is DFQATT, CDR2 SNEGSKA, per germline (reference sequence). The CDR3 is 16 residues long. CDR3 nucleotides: TGCTGTGCTAGAGATGGCCGACACACACGGATTGAGACCCAGTACTTC. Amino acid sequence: CCARDGRHTRIETQYF.

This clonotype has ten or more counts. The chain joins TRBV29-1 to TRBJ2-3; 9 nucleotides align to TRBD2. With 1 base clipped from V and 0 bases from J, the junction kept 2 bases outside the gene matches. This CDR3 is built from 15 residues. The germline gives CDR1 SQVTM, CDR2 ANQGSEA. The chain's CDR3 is CSVEVTSGSTDTQYF. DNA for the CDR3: TGCAGCGTTGAAGTCACTAGCGGGAGCACAGATACGCAGTATTTT.

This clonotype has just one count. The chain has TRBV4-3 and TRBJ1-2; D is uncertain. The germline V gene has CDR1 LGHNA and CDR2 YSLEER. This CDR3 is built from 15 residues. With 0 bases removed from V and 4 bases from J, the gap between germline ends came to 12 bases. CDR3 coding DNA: TGCGCCAGCAGCCAAGAGCATGGCCTCCTCTATGGCTACACCTTC. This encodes CASSQEHGLLYGYTF.

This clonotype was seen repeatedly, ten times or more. This CDR3 is CASSHGTSGRGHYNEQFF. As DNA, the CDR3 is TGTGCCAGCAGTCATGGGACTAGCGGGAGGGGTCACTACAATGAGCAGTTCTTC. The chain is built from TRBV11-2 and TRBJ2-1, with 16 bases fitting TRBD2. Germline-derived CDR1 and CDR2 are SGHAT and FQNNGV. The CDR3 spans 18 residues. V shed 6 bases, J shed 3 bases, and the junction held 8 bases outside the gene matches.

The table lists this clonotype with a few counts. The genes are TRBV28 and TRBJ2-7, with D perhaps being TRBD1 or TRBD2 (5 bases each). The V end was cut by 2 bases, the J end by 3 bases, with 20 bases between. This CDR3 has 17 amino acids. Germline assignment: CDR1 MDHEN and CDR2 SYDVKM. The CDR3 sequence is CASSLMSPQGESYEQYF. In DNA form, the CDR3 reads TGTGCCAGCAGTTTAATGAGCCCGCAGGGAGAAAGCTACGAGCAGTACTTC.

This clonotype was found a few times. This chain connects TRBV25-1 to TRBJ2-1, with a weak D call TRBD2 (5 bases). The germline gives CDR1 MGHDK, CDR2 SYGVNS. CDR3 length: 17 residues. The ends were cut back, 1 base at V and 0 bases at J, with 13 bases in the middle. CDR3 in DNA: TGTGCCAGCAGTGAATCAGGCGGGTCCCTCTCCTACAATGAGCAGTTCTTC. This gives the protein CASSESGGSLSYNEQFF.